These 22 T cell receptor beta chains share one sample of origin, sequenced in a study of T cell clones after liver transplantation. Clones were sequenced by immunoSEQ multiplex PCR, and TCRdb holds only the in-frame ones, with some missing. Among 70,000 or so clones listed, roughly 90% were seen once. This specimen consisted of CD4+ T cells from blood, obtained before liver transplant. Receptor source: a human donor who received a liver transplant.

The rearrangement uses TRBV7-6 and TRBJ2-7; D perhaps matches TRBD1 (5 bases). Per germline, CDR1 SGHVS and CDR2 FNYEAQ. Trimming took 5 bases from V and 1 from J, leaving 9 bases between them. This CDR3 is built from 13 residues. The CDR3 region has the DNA TGTGCCAGCAGCCCCAGACAGTCCTACGAGCAGTACTTC. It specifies CASSPRQSYEQYF.

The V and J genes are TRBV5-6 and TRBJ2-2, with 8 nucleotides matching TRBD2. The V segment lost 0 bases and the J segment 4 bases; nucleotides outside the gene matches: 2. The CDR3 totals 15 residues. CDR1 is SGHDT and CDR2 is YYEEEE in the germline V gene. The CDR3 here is CASSLAGGVTGELFF. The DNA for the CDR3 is TGTGCCAGCAGCTTGGCGGGAGGGGTCACCGGGGAGCTGTTTTTT.

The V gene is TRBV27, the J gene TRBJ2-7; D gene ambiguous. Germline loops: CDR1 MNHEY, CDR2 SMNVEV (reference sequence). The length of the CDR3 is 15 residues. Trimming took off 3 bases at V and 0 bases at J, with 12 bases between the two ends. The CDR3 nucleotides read TGTGCCAGCAGTTTTTCGGGCGCTAGCTCCTACGAGCAGTACTTC. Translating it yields CASSFSGASSYEQYF.

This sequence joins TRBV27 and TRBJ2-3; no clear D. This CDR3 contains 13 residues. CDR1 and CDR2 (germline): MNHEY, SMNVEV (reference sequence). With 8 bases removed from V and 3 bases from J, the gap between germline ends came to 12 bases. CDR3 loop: CASGMQETDTQYF. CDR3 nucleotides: TGTGCCAGCGGCATGCAGGAGACAGATACGCAGTATTTT.

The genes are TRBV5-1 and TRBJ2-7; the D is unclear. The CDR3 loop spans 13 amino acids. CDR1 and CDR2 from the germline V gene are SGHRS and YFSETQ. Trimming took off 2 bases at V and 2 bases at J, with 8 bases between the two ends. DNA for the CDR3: TGCGCCAGCAGCTTAGACACGGCCTACGAGCAGTACTTC. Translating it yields CASSLDTAYEQYF.

The CDR3 bases are TGTGCCAGCAGCTTCGCCGGGGGAGAGGCTTTCTTT. As protein: CASSFAGGEAFF. The gene calls are TRBV5-4 and TRBJ1-1; D possibly corresponds to TRBD1 (5 bases). In germline, CDR1 is SGHNT, CDR2 YYREEE (reference sequence). Trimming took off 2 bases at V and 11 bases at J, with 13 bases between the two ends. The CDR3 has 12 residues.

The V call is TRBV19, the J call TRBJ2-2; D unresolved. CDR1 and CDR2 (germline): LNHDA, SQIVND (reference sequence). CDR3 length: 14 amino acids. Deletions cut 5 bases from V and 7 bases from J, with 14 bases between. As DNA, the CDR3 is TGTGCCAGTAGTCCCCCTGGAGTTATCGGGGAGCTGTTTTTT. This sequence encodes CASSPPGVIGELFF.

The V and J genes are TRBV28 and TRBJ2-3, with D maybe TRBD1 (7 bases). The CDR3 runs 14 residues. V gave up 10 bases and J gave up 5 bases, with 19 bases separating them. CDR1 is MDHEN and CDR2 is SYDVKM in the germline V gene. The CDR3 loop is CAINEQGRGDTQYF. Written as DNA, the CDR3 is TGTGCCATCAACGAACAGGGGCGGGGAGATACGCAGTATTTT.

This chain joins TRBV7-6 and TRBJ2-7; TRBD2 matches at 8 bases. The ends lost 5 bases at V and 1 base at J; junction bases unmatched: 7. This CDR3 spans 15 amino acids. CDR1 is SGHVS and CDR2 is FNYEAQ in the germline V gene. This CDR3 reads CASSRTRGGSYEQYF. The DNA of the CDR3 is TGTGCCAGCAGCCGAACTCGGGGGGGTTCCTACGAGCAGTACTTC.

The CDR3 reads CASGLETGYGYTF. The DNA for the CDR3 is TGTGCTAGTGGTTTGGAGACAGGCTATGGCTACACCTTC. This chain connects TRBV12-5 to TRBJ1-2; D may be TRBD1 (6 bases). There are 13 residues in the CDR3. Germline V CDR1 and CDR2: LGHNT, FRNRAP. V was pared by 1 base and J by 4 bases, with 7 bases between.

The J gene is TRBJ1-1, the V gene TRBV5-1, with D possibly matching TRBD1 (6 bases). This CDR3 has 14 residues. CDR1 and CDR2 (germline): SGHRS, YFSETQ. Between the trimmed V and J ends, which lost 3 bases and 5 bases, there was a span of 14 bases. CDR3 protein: CASSSDRLDTEAFF. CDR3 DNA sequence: TGCGCCAGCAGCTCCGACAGGTTAGATACTGAAGCTTTCTTT.

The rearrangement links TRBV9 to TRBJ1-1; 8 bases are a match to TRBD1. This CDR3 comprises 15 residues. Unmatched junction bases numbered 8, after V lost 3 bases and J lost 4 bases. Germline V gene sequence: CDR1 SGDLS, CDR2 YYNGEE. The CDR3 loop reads CASSAGQGRSTEAFF. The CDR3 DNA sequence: TGTGCCAGCAGCGCCGGACAGGGTCGGAGCACTGAAGCTTTCTTT.

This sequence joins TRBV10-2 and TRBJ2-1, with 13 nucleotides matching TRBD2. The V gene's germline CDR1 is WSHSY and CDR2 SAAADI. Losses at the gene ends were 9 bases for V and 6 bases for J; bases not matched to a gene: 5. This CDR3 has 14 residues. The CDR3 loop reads CASRTSGSGNEQFF. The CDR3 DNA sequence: TGCGCCAGTCGGACTAGCGGGAGTGGCAATGAGCAGTTCTTC.

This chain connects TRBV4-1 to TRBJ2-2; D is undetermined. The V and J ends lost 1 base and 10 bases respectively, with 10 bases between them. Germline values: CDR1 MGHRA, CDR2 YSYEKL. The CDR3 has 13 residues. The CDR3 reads CASSQVLGTELFF. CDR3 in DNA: TGCGCCAGCAGCCAAGTCCTCGGTACGGAGCTGTTTTTT.

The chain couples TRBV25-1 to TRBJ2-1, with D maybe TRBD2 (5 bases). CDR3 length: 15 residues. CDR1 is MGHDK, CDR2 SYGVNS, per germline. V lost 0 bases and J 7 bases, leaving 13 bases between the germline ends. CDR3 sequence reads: CASSEYKAGRNEQFF. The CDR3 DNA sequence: TGTGCCAGCAGTGAATATAAGGCGGGTCGTAATGAGCAGTTCTTC.

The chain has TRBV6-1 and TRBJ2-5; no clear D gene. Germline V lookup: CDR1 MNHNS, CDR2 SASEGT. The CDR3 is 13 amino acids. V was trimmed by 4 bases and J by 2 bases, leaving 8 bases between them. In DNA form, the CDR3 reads TGTGCCAGCAGTGGGGCAGAACAAGAGACCCAGTACTTC. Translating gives CASSGAEQETQYF.

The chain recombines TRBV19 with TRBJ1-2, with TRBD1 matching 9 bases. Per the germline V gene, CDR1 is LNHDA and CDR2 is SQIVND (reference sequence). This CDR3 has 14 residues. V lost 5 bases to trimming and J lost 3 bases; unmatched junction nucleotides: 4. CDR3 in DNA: TGTGCCAGTAGTCCCCGGGACAGGGACTATGGCTACACCTTC. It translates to CASSPRDRDYGYTF.

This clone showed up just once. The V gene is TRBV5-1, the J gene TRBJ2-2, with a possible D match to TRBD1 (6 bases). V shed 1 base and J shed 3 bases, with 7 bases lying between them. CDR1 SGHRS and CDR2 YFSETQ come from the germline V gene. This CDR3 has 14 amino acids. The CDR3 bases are TGCGCCAGCAGCTTGAGGACAGACACCGGGGAGCTGTTTTTT. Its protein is CASSLRTDTGELFF.

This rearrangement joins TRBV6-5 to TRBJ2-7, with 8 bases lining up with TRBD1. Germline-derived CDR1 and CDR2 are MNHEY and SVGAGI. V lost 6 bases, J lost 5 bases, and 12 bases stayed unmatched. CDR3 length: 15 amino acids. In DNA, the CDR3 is TGTGCCAGCAGCCCTAGACAGGGGACATCCCACGAGCAGTACTTC. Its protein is CASSPRQGTSHEQYF.

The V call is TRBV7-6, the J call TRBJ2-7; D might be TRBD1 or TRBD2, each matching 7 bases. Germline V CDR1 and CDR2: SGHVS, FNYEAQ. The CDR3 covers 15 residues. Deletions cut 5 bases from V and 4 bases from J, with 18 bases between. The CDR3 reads CASSKNAQGGYEQYF. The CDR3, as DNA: TGTGCCAGCAGCAAGAACGCGCAGGGGGGGTACGAGCAGTACTTC.

CDR3 sequence (DNA): TGTGCCTGGACAGGCGGGGACAATCAGCCCCAGCATTTT. Residues: CAWTGGDNQPQHF. The gene calls are TRBV30 and TRBJ1-5; D call uncertain. From germline, CDR1 is GTSNPN and CDR2 SVGIG (reference sequence). With 4 bases removed from V and 3 bases from J, the gap between germline ends came to 10 bases. The length of the CDR3 is 13 residues.

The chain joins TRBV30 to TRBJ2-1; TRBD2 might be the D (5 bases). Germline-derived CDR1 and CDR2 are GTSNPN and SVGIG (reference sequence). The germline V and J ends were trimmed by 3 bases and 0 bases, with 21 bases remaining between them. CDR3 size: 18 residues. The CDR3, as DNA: TGTGCCTGGAGCGACTACACTAGGGCGATTAGCTCCTACAATGAGCAGTTCTTC. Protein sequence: CAWSDYTRAISSYNEQFF.